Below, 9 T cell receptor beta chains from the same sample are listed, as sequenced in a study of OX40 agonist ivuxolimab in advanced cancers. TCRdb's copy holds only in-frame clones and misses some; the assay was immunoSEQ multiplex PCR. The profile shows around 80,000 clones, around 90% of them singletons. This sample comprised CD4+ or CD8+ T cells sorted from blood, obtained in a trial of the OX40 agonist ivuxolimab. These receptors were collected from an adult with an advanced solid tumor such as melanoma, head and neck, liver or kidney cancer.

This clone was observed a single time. CDR3 protein: CASSPAGGPNTGELFF. The CDR3 DNA follows: TGTGCCAGCAGCCCTGCGGGGGGGCCTAACACCGGGGAGCTGTTTTTT. V gene TRBV5-4 combines with J gene TRBJ2-2; 9 positions match TRBD2. V was clipped by 4 bases and J by 2 bases; unmatched bases: 6. The CDR3 is 16 amino acids. Germline CDR1 and CDR2: SGHNT and YYREEE (reference sequence).

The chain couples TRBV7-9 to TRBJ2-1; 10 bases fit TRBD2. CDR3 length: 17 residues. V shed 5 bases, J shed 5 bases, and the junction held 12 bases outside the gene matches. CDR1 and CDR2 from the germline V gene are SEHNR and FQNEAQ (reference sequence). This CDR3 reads CASSPGVASGSNNEQFF. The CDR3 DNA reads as TGTGCCAGCAGCCCGGGAGTGGCTAGCGGGAGTAACAATGAGCAGTTCTTC.

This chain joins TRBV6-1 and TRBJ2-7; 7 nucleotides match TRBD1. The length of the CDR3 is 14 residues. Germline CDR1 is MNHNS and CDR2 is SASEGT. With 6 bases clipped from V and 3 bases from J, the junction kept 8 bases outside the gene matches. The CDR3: CASRTGSVDYEQYF. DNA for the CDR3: TGTGCCAGCAGGACAGGGTCCGTGGACTACGAGCAGTACTTC.

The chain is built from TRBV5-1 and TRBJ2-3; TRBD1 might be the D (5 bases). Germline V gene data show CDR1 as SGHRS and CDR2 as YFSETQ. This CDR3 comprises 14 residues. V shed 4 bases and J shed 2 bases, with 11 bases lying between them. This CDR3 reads CASSTTETTDTQYF. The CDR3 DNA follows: TGCGCCAGCAGCACGACAGAGACCACAGATACGCAGTATTTT.

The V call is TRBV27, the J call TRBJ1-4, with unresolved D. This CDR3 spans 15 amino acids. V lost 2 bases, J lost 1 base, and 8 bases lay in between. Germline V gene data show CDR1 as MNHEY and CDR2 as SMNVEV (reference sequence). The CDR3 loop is CASSLHTRTNEKLFF. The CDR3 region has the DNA TGTGCCAGCAGTTTACACACAAGAACTAATGAAAAACTGTTTTTT.

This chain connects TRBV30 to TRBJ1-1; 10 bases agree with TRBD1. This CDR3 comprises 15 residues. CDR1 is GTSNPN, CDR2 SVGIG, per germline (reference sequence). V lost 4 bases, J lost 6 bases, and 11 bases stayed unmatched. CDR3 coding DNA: TGTGCCTGGACCCGCCGGGACAGGGGTATCGCTGAAGCTTTCTTT. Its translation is CAWTRRDRGIAEAFF.

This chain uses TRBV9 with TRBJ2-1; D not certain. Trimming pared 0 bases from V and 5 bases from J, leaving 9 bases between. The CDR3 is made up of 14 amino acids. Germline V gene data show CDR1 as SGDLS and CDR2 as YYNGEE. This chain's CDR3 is CASSVGQTDNEQFF. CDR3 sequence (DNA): TGTGCCAGCAGCGTAGGGCAGACTGACAATGAGCAGTTCTTC.

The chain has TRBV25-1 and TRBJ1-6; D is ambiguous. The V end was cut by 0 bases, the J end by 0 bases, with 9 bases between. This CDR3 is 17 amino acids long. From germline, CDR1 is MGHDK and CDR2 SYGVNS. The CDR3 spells CASSEYSGLSYNSPLHF. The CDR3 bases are TGTGCCAGCAGTGAATATTCCGGTCTCTCCTATAATTCACCCCTCCACTTT. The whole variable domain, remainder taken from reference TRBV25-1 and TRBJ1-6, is EADIYQTPRYLVIGTGKKITLECSQTMGHDKMYWYQQDPGMELHLIHYSYGVNSTEKGDLSSESTVSRIRTEHFPLTLESARPSHTSQYLCASSEYSGLSYNSPLHFGNGTRLTVT.

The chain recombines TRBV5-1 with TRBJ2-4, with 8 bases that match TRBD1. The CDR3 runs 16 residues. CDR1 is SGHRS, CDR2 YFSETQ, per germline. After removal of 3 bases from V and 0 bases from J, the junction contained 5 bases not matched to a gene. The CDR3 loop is CASSSGQEIAKNIQYF. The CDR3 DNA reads TGCGCCAGCAGCTCGGGACAGGAGATAGCCAAAAACATTCAGTACTTC.